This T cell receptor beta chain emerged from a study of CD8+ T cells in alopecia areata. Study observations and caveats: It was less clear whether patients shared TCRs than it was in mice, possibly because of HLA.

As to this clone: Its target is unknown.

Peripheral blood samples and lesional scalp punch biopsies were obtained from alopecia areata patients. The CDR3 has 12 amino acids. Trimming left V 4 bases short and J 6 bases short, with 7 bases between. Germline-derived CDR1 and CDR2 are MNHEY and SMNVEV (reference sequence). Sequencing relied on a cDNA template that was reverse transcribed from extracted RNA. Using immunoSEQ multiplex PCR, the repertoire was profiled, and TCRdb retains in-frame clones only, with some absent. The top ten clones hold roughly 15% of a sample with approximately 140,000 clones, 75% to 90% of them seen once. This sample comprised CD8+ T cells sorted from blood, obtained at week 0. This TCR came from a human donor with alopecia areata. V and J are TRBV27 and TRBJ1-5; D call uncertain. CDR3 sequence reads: CASSSLSQPQHF. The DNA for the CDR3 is TGTGCCAGCAGTTCATTGAGTCAGCCCCAGCATTTT.